This TCR beta chain was captured by sequencing in a study of chemoradiotherapy in HPV16-positive cancers. The repertoire was sequenced with immunoSEQ multiplex PCR; TCRdb's copy has only in-frame clones and lacks some. Of roughly 20,000 clones listed, approximately 80% are singletons. After removal of 0 bases from V and 1 base from J, the junction contained 1 base not matched to a gene. Germline V gene sequence: CDR1 LGHNA, CDR2 YNFKEQ. The CDR3 contains 15 residues. This clone was picked up a small number of times. This TCR came from a human donor with HPV-associated anogenital cancer. The chain has TRBV4-2 and TRBJ2-3; TRBD2 aligns across 7 bases. Sample: blood, taken from a patient who underwent chemoradiotherapy. In nucleotides, the CDR3 is TGTGCCAGCAGCCAAGATCGGGGGGGCACAGATACGCAGTATTTT. Protein: CASSQDRGGTDTQYF.